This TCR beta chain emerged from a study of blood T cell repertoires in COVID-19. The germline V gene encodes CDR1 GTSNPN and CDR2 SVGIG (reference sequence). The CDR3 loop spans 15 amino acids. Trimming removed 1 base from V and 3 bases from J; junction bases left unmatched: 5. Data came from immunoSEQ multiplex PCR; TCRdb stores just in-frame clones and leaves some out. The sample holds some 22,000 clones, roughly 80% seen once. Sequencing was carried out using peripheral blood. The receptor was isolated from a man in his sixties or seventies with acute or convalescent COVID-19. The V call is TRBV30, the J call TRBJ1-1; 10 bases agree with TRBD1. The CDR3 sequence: CAWSGDRGLYTEAFF. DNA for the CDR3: TGTGCCTGGAGTGGAGACAGGGGGCTTTACACTGAAGCTTTCTTT.